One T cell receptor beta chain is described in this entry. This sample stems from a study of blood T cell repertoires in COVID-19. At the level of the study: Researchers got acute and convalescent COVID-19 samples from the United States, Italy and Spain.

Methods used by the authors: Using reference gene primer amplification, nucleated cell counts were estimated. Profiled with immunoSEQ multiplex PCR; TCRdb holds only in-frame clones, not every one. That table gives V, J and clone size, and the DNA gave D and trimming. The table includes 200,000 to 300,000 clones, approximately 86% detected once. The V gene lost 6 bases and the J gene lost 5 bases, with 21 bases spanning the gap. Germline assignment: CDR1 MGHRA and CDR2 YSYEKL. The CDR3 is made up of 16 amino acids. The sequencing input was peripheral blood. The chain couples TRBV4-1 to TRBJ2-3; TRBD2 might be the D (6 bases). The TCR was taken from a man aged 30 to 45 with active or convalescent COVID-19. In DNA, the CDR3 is TGCGCCAGCAGTCCCATCGTTTGGCGGGGCTTAGATACGCAGTATTTT. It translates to CASSPIVWRGLDTQYF.